The 11 T cell receptor beta chains listed next were all sequenced from one sample in a study of regulatory T cells in long-lasting Graves disease (dated by TCRdb to 2020 to 2023). Libraries were prepared through multiplex PCR. Instrument on record: Illumina HiSeq 4000. CDR3 regions were amplified by Arm-PCR with iRepertoire HTBI primers to construct TCR beta libraries. Using fastp at Q25 and MiXCR, TCRdb reprocessed the public reads and kept productive beta chains. Duplicate CDR3 protein sequences are folded into a single record with the most common DNA and genes. Within this sample are approximately 400,000 distinct CDR3 sequences, with over 14% of them counted one time only. Approximately 7.6% of the sample comes from the top ten. In the paper's terms, the time point label means: newly diagnosed GD, antithyroid drugs for less than 3 months. For both TCR sequencing and RNA sequencing, RNA was extracted from PBMCs using TRIzol.

These sequences were also reported in another study, on T cells in Graves' hyperthyroidism and ophthalmopathy.

Sequencing used peripheral blood mononuclear cells (PBMCs), obtained at new diagnosis, from a patient treated with antithyroid drugs. The receptors originated from a woman between 40 and 50 years old with Graves disease. Donor details come from another sample of the same person, matched by shared clones.

Many counts were recorded for this clonotype. This rearrangement joins TRBV11-2 to TRBJ2-1; the match to TRBD1 covers 7 bases. In germline, CDR1 is SGHAT, CDR2 FQNNGV. CDR3 size: 13 residues. The V segment lost 5 bases and the J segment 5 bases; nucleotides outside the gene matches: 3. The CDR3 reads CASSPGQNNEQFF. The CDR3 nucleotides read TGTGCCAGCAGCCCGGGACAGAACAATGAGCAGTTCTTC.

This clonotype was picked up a small number of times. This chain connects TRBV20-1 to TRBJ1-6; tentatively, D is TRBD1 (5 bases). The CDR3 totals 13 residues. The germline CDR1 and CDR2 sequences are DFQATT and SNEGSKA (reference sequence). V was clipped by 6 bases and J by 8 bases, with 14 bases between them. In DNA, the CDR3 is TGCAGTGCGTCCGGGACCGCGGATTCACCCCTCCACTTT. This gives the protein CSASGTADSPLHF.

This clonotype occurred many times. As DNA, the CDR3 is TGTGCCAGCAACCTCGCTAATGCGGGAGGGCCGGGGGATACGCAGTATTTT. It yields the protein CASNLANAGGPGDTQYF. The chain employs TRBV2 and TRBJ2-3; 9 bases map to TRBD2. This CDR3 is built from 17 residues. The J segment lost 6 bases and the V segment lost 7 bases, leaving 17 bases of the junction unmatched. From germline, CDR1 is SNHLY and CDR2 FYNNEI.

This clonotype was seen a few times. The V and J genes are TRBV6-5 and TRBJ1-2; D might be TRBD1 (5 bases). The CDR3 length is 14 residues. Deletions cut 0 bases from V and 4 bases from J, with 9 bases between. Germline-derived CDR1 and CDR2 are MNHEY and SVGAGI. The CDR3 is CASSYSTDIYGYTF. DNA for the CDR3: TGTGCCAGCAGTTACTCGACAGACATCTATGGCTACACCTTC.

The chain links TRBV18 to TRBJ2-7, with TRBD1 matching 9 bases. Germline V gives CDR1 KGHSH, CDR2 LQKENI. The CDR3 length is 13 residues. With V trimmed by 6 bases and J by 7 bases, 7 bases remained unmatched. The CDR3 nucleotides read TGTGCCAGCTCTCACACAGGGGGCGGTGAGCAGTACTTC. The encoded protein is CASSHTGGGEQYF.

This clonotype was counted many times. The chain links TRBV7-2 to TRBJ2-1; 16 bases line up with TRBD2. The CDR3 is made up of 17 amino acids. Trimming removed 4 bases from V and 8 bases from J; junction bases left unmatched: 8. Germline CDR1 and CDR2: SGHTA and FQGNSA. This CDR3 reads CASSSQGTSGRAYEQFF. DNA of the CDR3: TGTGCCAGCAGCTCCCAAGGGACTAGCGGGAGGGCCTATGAGCAGTTCTTC.

This clonotype was seen only a few times. The J gene is TRBJ2-7, the V gene TRBV7-9; D ambiguous. The CDR3 totals 13 residues. V was cut by 3 bases and J by 4 bases, with 10 bases left in between. Germline CDR1 and CDR2: SEHNR and FQNEAQ (reference sequence). The CDR3 sequence is CASSFPGGYEQYF. The CDR3 DNA sequence: TGTGCCAGCAGCTTTCCGGGTGGGTACGAGCAGTACTTC.

This clonotype was seen many times. V and J are TRBV12-5 and TRBJ2-3, with no clear D. The germline V and J ends were trimmed by 2 bases and 2 bases, with 11 bases remaining between them. CDR1 is LGHNT and CDR2 is FRNRAP in the germline V gene. The CDR3 sequence is 15 residues long. CDR3 amino acids: CASGLLRAFTDTQYF. CDR3 DNA sequence: TGTGCTAGTGGTTTGCTTCGTGCCTTCACAGATACGCAGTATTTT. Combining the CDR3 with reference TRBV12-5 and TRBJ2-3 gives the whole variable domain DARVTQTPRHKVTEMGQEVTMRCQPILGHNTVFWYRQTMMQGLELLAYFRNRAPLDDSGMPKDRFSAEMPDATLATLKIQPSEPRDSAVYFCASGLLRAFTDTQYFGPGTRLTVL.

About this clonotype: This likely came from a read error, as a far larger clone is one base away. V is TRBV12-3 or TRBV12-4 and J is TRBJ2-1; the match to TRBD2 covers 7 bases. Trimming took 3 bases from V and 10 from J; bases not matched to a gene: 9. This CDR3 spans 14 amino acids. The CDR3 loop reads CASSFSSGAYEQFF. The CDR3 nucleotides are TGTGCCAGCAGTTTCTCCAGCGGGGCCTACGAGCAGTTCTTC.

The genes are TRBV7-9 and TRBJ2-5, with TRBD2 identical over 11 bases. The germline gives CDR1 SEHNR, CDR2 FQNEAQ (reference sequence). The CDR3 loop spans 17 amino acids. Germline trimming cut 5 bases from V and 5 bases from J; bases unmatched to any gene: 13. The CDR3 nucleotides read TGTGCCAGCAGCAAACCGGGACTAGCGGAGGAGTGGGAGACCCAGTACTTC. Protein sequence: CASSKPGLAEEWETQYF.

Notes on this clonotype: Being one base from a much bigger clone, this may be a read error. The chain has TRBV11-2 and TRBJ2-2, with 8 bases lining up with TRBD2. Germline CDR1 reads SGHAT; CDR2 reads FQNNGV. Germline trimming cut 5 bases from V and 4 bases from J; bases unmatched to any gene: 9. The CDR3 covers 16 residues. As DNA, the CDR3 is TGTGCCAGCAGCCTACCCGGGAGGGCCCTCACCGGGGAGCTGTTTTTT. Its protein is CASSLPGRALTGELFF.